Listed here are 3 T cell receptor beta chains from one sample, sequenced in a study of CD8 T cells in Susac syndrome. The RNA input was about 0.5 to 1 ug, and it was reverse transcribed with random hexamers. One entry per CDR3 protein results from TCRdb running MiXCR on the immunoSEQ multiplex PCR reads. The table has over 100,000 distinct CDR3 sequences, roughly 91% seen once. The sample consisted of CD4+ T cells from PBMCs. These receptors all stem from a human donor in good health.

The chain links TRBV27 to TRBJ2-1; tentatively, D is TRBD2 (6 bases). The germline CDR1 and CDR2 sequences are MNHEY and SMNVEV (reference sequence). V lost 5 bases and J 4 bases, leaving 15 bases between the germline ends. The CDR3 has 15 residues. DNA for the CDR3: TGTGCCAGCAGTCAGTTCGGGACTCCGTACAATGAGCAGTTCTTC. Its translation is CASSQFGTPYNEQFF.

The chain joins TRBV7-2 to TRBJ2-1; D may match TRBD1 or TRBD2 (5 bases each). V lost 3 bases, J lost 6 bases, and 12 bases lay in between. Germline V CDR1 and CDR2: SGHTA, FQGNSA. The CDR3 covers 14 residues. The CDR3 here is CASSFPGPRNEQFF. CDR3 nucleotide sequence: TGTGCCAGCAGCTTCCCGGGACCCCGCAATGAGCAGTTCTTC.

The rearrangement uses TRBV7-2 and TRBJ2-1; maybe TRBD2 (5 bases). There are 14 residues in the CDR3. With 5 bases removed from V and 4 bases from J, the gap between germline ends came to 12 bases. The V gene's germline CDR1 is SGHTA and CDR2 FQGNSA. The CDR3 nucleotides are TGTGCCAGCAGCGCTCTCGGGGATTACAATGAGCAGTTCTTC. Translated: CASSALGDYNEQFF.